A few counts support the clone carrying this T cell receptor beta chain. A second 7 to 11 cycle PCR used barcoded and J-beta primers. A minimum of 2.5 million CDR3-containing paired-end reads was obtained for each sample. TCRdb fed the 5' RACE reads into MiXCR, producing one record per CDR3 protein. This repertoire shows some 1,800,000 distinct CDR3 sequences, 30% to 40% found once; its top ten account for approximately 22%. The sample originates from a study of blood T cells in healthy people across ages. Isolation per sample recovered at least 7 million PBMCs. The CDR3 covers 13 residues. V was pared by 4 bases and J by 8 bases, with 15 bases between. From germline, CDR1 is SGDLS and CDR2 YYNGEE.

This chain links TRBV9 with TRBJ1-2; D unclear. This clonotype originated in a human donor in good health. The sample consisted of blood. CDR3 protein: CASSSLTQAGYTF. The CDR3 DNA is TGTGCCAGCAGCTCCTTAACTCAGGCGGGCTACACCTTC.